This T cell receptor (beta chain) appears in the sequencing data of a study of blood T cell repertoires in COVID-19. Study-wide background: The samples span acute and convalescent COVID-19 from the United States, Italy and Spain. The analysed material was cDNA or gDNA that came from T cells, B-cell-depleted T cells, or PBMCs.

CDR3 length: 15 residues. V lost 4 bases to trimming and J lost 4 bases, with 14 bases between them. The germline V gene encodes CDR1 MDHEN and CDR2 SYDVKM. Method: immunoSEQ multiplex PCR; TCRdb's copy keeps in-frame clones and lacks some. The sample shows roughly 330,000 clones, 88% of them seen only once. In terms of age and location, participants ranged from roughly 18 to 95 years and lived in fewer than 30 US areas. Donors in Cohort 3 counted as recovered after two negative PCRs, clearance, or symptom resolution. This clone occurred a few times. The TCR was taken from a man between 25 and 39 years old who had recovered from COVID-19. Sequenced: PBMCs or T cells enriched from blood (not recorded which). This chain connects TRBV28 to TRBJ1-3; no definite D call. The DNA of the CDR3 is TGTGCCAGCAGTTCTTCCCCGACTCGGGGAAACACCATATATTTT. This codes for CASSSSPTRGNTIYF.